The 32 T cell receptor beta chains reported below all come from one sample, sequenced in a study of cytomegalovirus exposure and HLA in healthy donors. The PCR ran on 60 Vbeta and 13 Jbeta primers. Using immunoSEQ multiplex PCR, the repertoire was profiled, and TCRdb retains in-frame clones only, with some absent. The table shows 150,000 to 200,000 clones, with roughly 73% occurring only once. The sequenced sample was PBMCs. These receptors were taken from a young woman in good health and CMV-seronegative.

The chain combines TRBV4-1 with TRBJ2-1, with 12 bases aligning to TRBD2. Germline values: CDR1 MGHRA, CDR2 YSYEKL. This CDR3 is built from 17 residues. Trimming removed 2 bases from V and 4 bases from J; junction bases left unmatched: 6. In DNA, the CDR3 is TGCGCCAGCAGCCAATCGCTAGCGGGGGGGACATACAATGAGCAGTTCTTC. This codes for CASSQSLAGGTYNEQFF.

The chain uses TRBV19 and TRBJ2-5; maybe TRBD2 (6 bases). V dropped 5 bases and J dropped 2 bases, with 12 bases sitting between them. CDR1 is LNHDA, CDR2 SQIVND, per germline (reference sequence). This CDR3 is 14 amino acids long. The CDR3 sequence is CASSQGLAQETQYF. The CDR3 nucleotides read TGTGCCAGTAGTCAGGGACTGGCGCAAGAGACCCAGTACTTC. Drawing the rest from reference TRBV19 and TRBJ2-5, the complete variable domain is DGGITQSPKYLFRKEGQNVTLSCEQNLNHDAMYWYRQDPGQGLRLIYYSQIVNDFQKGDIAEGYSVSREKKESFPLTVTSAQKNPTAFYLCASSQGLAQETQYFGPGTRLLVL.

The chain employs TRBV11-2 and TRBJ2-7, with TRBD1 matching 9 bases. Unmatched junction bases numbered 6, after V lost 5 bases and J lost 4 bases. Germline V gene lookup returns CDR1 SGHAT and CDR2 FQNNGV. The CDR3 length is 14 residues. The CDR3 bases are TGTGCCAGCAGCACCGGGACAGGGATATACGAGCAGTACTTC. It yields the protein CASSTGTGIYEQYF.

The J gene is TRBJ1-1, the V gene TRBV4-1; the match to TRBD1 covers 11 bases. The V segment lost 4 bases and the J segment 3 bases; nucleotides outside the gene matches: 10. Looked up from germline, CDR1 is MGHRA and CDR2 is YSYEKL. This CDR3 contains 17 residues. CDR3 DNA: TGCGCCAGCAGCCTTGGACAGGGGGCGACGGGGGACACTGAAGCTTTCTTT. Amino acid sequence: CASSLGQGATGDTEAFF.

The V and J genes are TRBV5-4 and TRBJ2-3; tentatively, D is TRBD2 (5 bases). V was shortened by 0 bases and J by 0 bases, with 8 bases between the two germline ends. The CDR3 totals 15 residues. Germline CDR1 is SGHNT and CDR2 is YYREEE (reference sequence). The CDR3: CASSLEQRSTDTQYF. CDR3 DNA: TGTGCCAGCAGCTTGGAACAGCGGAGCACAGATACGCAGTATTTT.

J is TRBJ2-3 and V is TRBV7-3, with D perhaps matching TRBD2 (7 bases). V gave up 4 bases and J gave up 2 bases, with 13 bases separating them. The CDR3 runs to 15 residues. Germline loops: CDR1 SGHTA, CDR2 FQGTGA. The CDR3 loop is CASSSSGGVTDTQYF. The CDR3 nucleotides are TGTGCCAGCAGCTCCTCGGGGGGCGTCACAGATACGCAGTATTTT.

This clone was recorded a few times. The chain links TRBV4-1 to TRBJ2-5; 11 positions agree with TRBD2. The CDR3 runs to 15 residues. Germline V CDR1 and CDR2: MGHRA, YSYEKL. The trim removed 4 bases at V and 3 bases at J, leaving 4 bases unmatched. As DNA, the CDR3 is TGCGCCAGCAGCCGCCAGACTAGCGGGAAAGAGACCCAGTACTTC. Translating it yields CASSRQTSGKETQYF.

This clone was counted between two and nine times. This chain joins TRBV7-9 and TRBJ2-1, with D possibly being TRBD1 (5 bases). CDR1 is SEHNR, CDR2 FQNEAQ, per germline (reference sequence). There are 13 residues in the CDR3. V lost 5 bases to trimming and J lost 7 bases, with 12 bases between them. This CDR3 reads CASSTGPGNEQFF. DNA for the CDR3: TGTGCCAGCAGCACCGGACCAGGGAATGAGCAGTTCTTC.

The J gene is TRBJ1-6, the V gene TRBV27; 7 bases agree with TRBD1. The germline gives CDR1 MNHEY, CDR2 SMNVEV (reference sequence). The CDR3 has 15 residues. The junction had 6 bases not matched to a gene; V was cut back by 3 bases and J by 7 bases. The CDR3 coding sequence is TGTGCCAGCAGTTTTGCAGGGGGTTACAATTCACCCCTCCACTTT. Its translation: CASSFAGGYNSPLHF.

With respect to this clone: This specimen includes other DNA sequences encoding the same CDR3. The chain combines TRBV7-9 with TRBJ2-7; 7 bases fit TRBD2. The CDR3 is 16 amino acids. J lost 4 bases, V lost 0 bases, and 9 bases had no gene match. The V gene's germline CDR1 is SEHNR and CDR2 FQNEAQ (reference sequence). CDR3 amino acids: CASSLAFGGSSYEQYF. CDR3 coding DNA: TGTGCCAGCAGCTTAGCATTTGGCGGGAGTTCATACGAGCAGTACTTC.

CDR3 sequence (DNA): TGTGCCAGCAGCCAACTCCTCTCCTACAATGAGCAGTTCTTC. Its translation: CASSQLLSYNEQFF. The chain is built from TRBV7-9 and TRBJ2-1; no reliable D call. The germline V gene has CDR1 SEHNR and CDR2 FQNEAQ (reference sequence). The V and J ends lost 5 bases and 0 bases respectively, with 8 bases between them. CDR3 size: 14 residues.

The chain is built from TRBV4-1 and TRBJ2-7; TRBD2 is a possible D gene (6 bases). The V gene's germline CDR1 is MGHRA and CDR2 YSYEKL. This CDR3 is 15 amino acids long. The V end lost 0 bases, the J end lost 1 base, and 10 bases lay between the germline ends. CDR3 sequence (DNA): TGCGCCAGCAGCCAAGACCCGCGGGATTCCTACGAGCAGTACTTC. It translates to CASSQDPRDSYEQYF.

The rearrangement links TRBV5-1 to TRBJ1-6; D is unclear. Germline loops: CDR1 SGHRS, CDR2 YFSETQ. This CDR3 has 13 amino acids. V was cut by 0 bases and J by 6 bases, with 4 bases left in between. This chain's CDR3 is CASSLASNSPLHF. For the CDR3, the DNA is TGCGCCAGCAGCTTGGCCTCTAATTCACCCCTCCACTTT.

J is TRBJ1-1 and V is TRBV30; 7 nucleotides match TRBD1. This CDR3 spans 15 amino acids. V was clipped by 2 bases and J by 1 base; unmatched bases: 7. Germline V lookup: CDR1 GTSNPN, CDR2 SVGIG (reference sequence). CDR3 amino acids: CAWSSTGVRNTEAFF. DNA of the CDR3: TGTGCCTGGAGTTCCACAGGGGTAAGGAACACTGAAGCTTTCTTT.

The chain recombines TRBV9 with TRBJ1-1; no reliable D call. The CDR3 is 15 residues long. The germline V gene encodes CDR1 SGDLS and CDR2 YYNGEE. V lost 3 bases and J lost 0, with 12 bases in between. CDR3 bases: TGTGCCAGCAGCGGTCCGAACACCATGAACACTGAAGCTTTCTTT. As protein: CASSGPNTMNTEAFF. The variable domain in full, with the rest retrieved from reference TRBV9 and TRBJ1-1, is DSGVTQTPKHLITATGQRVTLRCSPRSGDLSVYWYQQSLDQGLQFLIQYYNGEERAKGNILERFSAQQFPDLHSELNLSSLELGDSALYFCASSGPNTMNTEAFFGQGTRLTVV.

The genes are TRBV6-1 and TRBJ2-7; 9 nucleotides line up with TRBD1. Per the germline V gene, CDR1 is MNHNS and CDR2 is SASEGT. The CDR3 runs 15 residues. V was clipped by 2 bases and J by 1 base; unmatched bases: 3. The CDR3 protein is CASSERTGASYEQYF. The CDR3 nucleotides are TGTGCCAGCAGTGAAAGGACAGGGGCGTCCTACGAGCAGTACTTC.

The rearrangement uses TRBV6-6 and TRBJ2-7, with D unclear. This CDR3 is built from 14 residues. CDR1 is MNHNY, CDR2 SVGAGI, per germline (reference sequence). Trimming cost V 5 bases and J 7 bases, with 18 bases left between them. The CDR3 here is CASSTHGLALEQYF. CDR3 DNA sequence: TGTGCCAGCAGTACCCACGGGTTAGCCTTAGAGCAGTACTTC.

CDR3 sequence: CASSPSDMLDYQPQHF. CDR3 sequence (DNA): TGTGCCAGCAGCCCCTCGGACATGCTTGACTATCAGCCCCAGCATTTT. The V gene is TRBV7-2, the J gene TRBJ1-5, with D perhaps TRBD1 (5 bases). Trimming cost V 5 bases and J 5 bases, with 19 bases left between them. Per germline, CDR1 SGHTA and CDR2 FQGNSA. This CDR3 is 16 amino acids long. Supplemented by reference TRBV7-2 and TRBJ1-5, the full variable domain reads GAGVSQSPSNKVTEKGKDVELRCDPISGHTALYWYRQSLGQGLEFLIYFQGNSAPDKSGLPSDRFSAERTGGSVSTLTIQRTQQEDSAVYLCASSPSDMLDYQPQHFGDGTRLSIL.

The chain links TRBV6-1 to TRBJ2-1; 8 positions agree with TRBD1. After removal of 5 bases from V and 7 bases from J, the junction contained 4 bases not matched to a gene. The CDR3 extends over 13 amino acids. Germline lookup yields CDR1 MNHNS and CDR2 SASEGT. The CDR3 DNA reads TGTGCCAGCAGTCAATACAGGGGGAATGAGCAGTTCTTC. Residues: CASSQYRGNEQFF.

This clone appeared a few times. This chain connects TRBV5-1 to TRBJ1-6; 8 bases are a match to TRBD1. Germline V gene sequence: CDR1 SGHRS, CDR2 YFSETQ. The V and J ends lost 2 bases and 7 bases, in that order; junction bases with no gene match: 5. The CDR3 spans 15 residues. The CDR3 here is CASSFGDRQNSPLHF. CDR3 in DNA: TGCGCCAGCAGCTTCGGGGACAGGCAAAATTCACCCCTCCACTTT.

The CDR3: CASRPPDRGNTEAFF. The DNA of the CDR3 is TGTGCCAGCAGACCACCAGACAGGGGGAACACTGAAGCTTTCTTT. The chain recombines TRBV6-1 with TRBJ1-1, with 8 bases aligning to TRBD1. The CDR3 totals 15 residues. Losses at the gene ends were 6 bases for V and 1 base for J; bases not matched to a gene: 7. The germline CDR1 and CDR2 sequences are MNHNS and SASEGT.

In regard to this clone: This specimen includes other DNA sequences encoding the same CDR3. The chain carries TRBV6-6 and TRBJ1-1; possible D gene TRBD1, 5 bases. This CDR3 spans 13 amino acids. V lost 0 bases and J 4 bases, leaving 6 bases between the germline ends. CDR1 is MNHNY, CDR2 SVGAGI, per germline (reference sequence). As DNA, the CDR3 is TGTGCCAGCAGTTACTCGGGGGGCACTGAAGCTTTCTTT. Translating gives CASSYSGGTEAFF.

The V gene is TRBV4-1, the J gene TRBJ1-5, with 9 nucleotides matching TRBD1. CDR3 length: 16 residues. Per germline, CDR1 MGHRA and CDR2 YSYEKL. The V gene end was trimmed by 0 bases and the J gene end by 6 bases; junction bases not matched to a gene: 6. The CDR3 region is CASSQEFGTGRQPQHF. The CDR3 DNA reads TGCGCCAGCAGCCAAGAGTTCGGGACAGGGCGTCAGCCCCAGCATTTT.

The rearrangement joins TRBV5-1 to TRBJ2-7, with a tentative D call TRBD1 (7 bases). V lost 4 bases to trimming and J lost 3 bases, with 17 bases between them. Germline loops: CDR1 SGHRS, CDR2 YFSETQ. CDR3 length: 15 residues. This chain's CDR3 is CASSHMRQGGYEQYF. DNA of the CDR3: TGCGCCAGCAGCCACATGAGGCAGGGGGGCTACGAGCAGTACTTC.

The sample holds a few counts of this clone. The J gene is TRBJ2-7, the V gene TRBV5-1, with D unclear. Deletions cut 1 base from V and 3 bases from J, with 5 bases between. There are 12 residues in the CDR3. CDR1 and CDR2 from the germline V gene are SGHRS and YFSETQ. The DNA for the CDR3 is TGCGCCAGCAGCTTGAACTTCTACGAGCAGTACTTC. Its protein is CASSLNFYEQYF.

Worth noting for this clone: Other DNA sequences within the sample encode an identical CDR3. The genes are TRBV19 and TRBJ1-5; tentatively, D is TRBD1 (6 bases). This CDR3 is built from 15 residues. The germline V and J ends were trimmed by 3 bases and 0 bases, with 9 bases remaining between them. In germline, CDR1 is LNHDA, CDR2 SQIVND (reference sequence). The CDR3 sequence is CASSIGQYSNQPQHF. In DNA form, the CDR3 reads TGTGCCAGTAGTATTGGACAGTATAGCAATCAGCCCCAGCATTTT.

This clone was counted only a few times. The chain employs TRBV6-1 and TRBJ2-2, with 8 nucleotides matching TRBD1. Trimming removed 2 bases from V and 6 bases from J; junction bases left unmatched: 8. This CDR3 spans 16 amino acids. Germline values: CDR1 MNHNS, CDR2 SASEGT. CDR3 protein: CASSEIWTGFPGELFF. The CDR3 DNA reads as TGTGCCAGCAGTGAAATATGGACAGGGTTCCCCGGGGAGCTGTTTTTT.

The CDR3 here is CASSAIGGAEAFF. CDR3 sequence (DNA): TGTGCCAGCAGTGCAATAGGTGGAGCTGAAGCTTTCTTT. The chain employs TRBV6-4 and TRBJ1-1; D uncertain. This CDR3 spans 13 amino acids. Trimming stripped 4 bases from V and 6 bases from J, with 12 bases between. Germline V gene sequence: CDR1 MRHNA, CDR2 SNTAGT.

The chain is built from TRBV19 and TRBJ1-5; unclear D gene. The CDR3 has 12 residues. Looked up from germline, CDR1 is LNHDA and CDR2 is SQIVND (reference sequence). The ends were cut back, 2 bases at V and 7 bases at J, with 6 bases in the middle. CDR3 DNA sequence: TGTGCCAGTAGTATAATGCAGCAGCCCCAGCATTTT. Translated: CASSIMQQPQHF.

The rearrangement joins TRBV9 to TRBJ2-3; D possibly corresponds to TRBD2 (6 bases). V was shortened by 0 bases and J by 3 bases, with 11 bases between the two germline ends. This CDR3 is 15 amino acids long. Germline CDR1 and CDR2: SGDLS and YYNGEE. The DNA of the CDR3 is TGTGCCAGCAGCGTAGGCGGGAAGGGGACAGATACGCAGTATTTT. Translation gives CASSVGGKGTDTQYF.

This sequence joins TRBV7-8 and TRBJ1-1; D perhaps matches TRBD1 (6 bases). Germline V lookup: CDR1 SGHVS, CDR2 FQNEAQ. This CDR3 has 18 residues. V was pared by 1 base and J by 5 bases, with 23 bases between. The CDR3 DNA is TGTGCCAGCAGCTTAGATGTTTGGGGCAGGGGAGGGGTGACTGAAGCTTTCTTT. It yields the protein CASSLDVWGRGGVTEAFF.

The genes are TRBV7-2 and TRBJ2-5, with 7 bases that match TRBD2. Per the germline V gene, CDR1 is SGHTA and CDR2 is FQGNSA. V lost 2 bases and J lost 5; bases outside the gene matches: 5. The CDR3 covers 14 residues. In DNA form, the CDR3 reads TGTGCCAGCAGCTTATTGGCGGGGGTTGAGACCCAGTACTTC. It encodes CASSLLAGVETQYF.